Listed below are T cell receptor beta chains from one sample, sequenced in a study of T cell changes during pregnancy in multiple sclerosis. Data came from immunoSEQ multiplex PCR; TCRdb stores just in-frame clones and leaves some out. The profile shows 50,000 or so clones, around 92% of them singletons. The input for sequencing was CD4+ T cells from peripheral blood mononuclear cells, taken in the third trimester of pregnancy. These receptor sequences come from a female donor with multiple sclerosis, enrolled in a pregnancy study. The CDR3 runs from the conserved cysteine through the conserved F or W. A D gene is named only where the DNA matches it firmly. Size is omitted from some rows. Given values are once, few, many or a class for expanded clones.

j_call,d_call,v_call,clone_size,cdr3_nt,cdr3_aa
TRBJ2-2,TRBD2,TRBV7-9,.,TGTGCCAGCAGCTTATTGGGCGGGGGATCCGGGGAGCTGTTTTTT,CASSLLGGGSGELFF
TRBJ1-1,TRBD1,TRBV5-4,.,TGTGCCAGCAGCATTACAGGGGTTTTTACCACTGAAGCTTTCTTT,CASSITGVFTTEAFF
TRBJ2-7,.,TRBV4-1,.,TGCGCCAGCAGCCAAGGGGGGGGCGAAACCTACGAGCAGTACTTC,CASSQGGGETYEQYF
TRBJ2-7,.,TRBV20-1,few,TGCAGTGCTGCAGGCTCCTACGAGCAGTACTTC,CSAAGSYEQYF
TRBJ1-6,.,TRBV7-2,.,TGTGCCAGCAGCTTATTCGGGACTGGAAATTCACCCCTCCACTTT,CASSLFGTGNSPLHF
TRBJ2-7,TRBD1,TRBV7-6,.,TGTGCCAGCAGCTTAGTAAGGACAGGGGGAGCCTACGAGCAGTACTTC,CASSLVRTGGAYEQYF
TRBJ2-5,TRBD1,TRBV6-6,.,TGTGCCAGCAGTCTCCGGGACAGGGAAGAGACCCAGTACTTC,CASSLRDREETQYF
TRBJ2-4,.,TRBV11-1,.,TGTGCCAGCAGCTTAGGTGTGCGGGCAGGTTTAGCCAAAAACATTCAGTACTTC,CASSLGVRAGLAKNIQYF
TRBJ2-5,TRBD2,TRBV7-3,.,TGTGCCAGCAGCTCGGTCGGGGGGGTCGGGGAGACCCAGTACTTC,CASSSVGGVGETQYF
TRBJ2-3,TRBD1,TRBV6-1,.,TGTGCCAGCAGTGAAGCCAGGGGGCTGAGCACAGATACGCAGTATTTT,CASSEARGLSTDTQYF
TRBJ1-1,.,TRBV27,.,TGTGCCAGCAGAGACAGATATGGCACTGAAGCTTTCTTT,CASRDRYGTEAFF
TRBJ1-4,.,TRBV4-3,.,TGCGCCAGCAGCCAAGATCTACGAGAAAAACTGTTTTTT,CASSQDLREKLFF
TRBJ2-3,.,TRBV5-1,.,TGCGCCAGCAGCTCCGTTCCCCGAGCACTAGATACGCAGTATTTT,CASSSVPRALDTQYF
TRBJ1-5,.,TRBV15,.,TGTGCCACCAGCAGATCCCTAATAGATCAGCCCCAGCATTTT,CATSRSLIDQPQHF
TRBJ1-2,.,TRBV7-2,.,TGTGCCAGCAGCTTATTTCCTTATGGCTACACCTTC,CASSLFPYGYTF
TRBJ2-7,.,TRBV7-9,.,TGTGCCAGCAGTTTCACCCCGGTTAGGCCGGAGCATGTGTACGAGCAGTACTTC,CASSFTPVRPEHVYEQYF
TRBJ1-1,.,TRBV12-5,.,TGTGCTAGTGGCATAACCCACGACAGTCTGGGGGAAGCTTTCTTT,CASGITHDSLGEAFF
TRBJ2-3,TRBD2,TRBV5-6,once,TGTGCCAGCAGCTTGCTTCGCGGGGGGGTTACAGATACGCAGTATTTT,CASSLLRGGVTDTQYF
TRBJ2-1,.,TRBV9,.,TGTGCCAGCAGCGTACGGGAGAACTCCTACAATGAGCAGTTCTTC,CASSVRENSYNEQFF
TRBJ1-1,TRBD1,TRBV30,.,TGTGCCTGGAGTCGACAGGGGAGGTCAGGCACTGAAGCTTTCTTT,CAWSRQGRSGTEAFF
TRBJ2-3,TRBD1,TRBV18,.,TGTGCCAGCTCACCGGACAGGGGCATCACAGATACGCAGTATTTT,CASSPDRGITDTQYF
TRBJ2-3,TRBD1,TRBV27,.,TGTGCCAGCAGTTTTGACAGGGCGGCGCAGTATTTT,CASSFDRAAQYF
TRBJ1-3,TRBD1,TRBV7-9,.,TGTGCCAGCAGCTGGGAGACAGGGCCTGGAAACACCATATATTTT,CASSWETGPGNTIYF
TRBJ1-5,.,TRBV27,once,TGTGCCAGCAGCCTCTCGACATACAATCAGCCCCAGCATTTT,CASSLSTYNQPQHF
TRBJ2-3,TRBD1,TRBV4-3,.,TGCGCCAGCAGCCAAGATGGGACAGGGCGCACAGATACGCAGTATTTT,CASSQDGTGRTDTQYF
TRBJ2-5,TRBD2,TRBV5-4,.,TGTGCCAGCAGCTTACGGCTGGCGGGGGAAGAGACCCAGTACTTC,CASSLRLAGEETQYF
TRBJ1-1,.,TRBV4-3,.,TGCGCCAGCAGCCAAGATCTAAGCAGGACTGAAGCTTTCTTT,CASSQDLSRTEAFF
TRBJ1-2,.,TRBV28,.,TGTGCCAGCAGTTTGTCCGGGGACTATGGCTACACCTTC,CASSLSGDYGYTF
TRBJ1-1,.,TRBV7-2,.,TGTGCCAGCAGCTGGGGCAGGAACACTGAAGCTTTCTTT,CASSWGRNTEAFF
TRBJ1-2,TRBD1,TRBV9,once,TGTGCCAGCAGCGCAACCGGGACAGACCTCTATGGCTACACCTTC,CASSATGTDLYGYTF
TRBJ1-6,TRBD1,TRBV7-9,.,TGTGCCAGCAGCTTCAGGGGGCCAGATTCACCCCTCCACTTT,CASSFRGPDSPLHF
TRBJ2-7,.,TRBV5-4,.,TGTGCCAGCAGCTCTGAAACGACTAGAAAGTACTTC,CASSSETTRKYF
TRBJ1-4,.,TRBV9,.,TGTGCCAGCAGCCCGGACAGCTTTAATGAAAAACTGTTTTTT,CASSPDSFNEKLFF
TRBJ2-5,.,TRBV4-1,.,TGCGCCAGCAGCCAAGAGATCCTCGGGGTTGGAGAGACCCAGTACTTC,CASSQEILGVGETQYF
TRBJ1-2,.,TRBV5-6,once,TGTGCCAGCAGCCCAGGGGACACCTATGGCTACACCTTC,CASSPGDTYGYTF
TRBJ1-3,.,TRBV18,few,TGTGCCAGCTCACCTCTACAGAGCTCTGGAAACACCATATATTTT,CASSPLQSSGNTIYF
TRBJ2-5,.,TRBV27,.,TGTGCCAGCACCCCTACGGGGGGCCGAGAGACCCAGTACTTC,CASTPTGGRETQYF
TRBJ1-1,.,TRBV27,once,TGTGCCAGCAGTTCTTGGGGCGCGGGAACTGAAGCTTTCTTT,CASSSWGAGTEAFF
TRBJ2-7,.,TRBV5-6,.,TGTGCCAGCAGCTTGGCCTCAGGGAAATCCTACGAGCAGTACTTC,CASSLASGKSYEQYF
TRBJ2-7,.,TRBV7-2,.,TGTGCCAGCAGCTTAGCACCGGGTGACTACGAGCAGTACTTC,CASSLAPGDYEQYF
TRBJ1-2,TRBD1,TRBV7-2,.,TGTGCCAGCAGCGTAGCAGGGGGAGGCTACACCTTC,CASSVAGGGYTF
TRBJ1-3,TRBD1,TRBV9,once,TGTGCCAGCAGCGAAAACAGGGGGACGGGAAACACCATATATTTT,CASSENRGTGNTIYF
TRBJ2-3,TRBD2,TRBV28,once,TGTGCCAGCAGTTTTAGCGGGGGGGCGGGAGATACGCAGTATTTT,CASSFSGGAGDTQYF
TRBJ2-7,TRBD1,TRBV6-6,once,TGTGCCAGCAGTTACTCGAGCCAGGGGGCGCCCTACGAGCAGTACTTC,CASSYSSQGAPYEQYF
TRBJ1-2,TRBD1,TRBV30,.,TGTGCCTGGAAAGGGACAGGGAGGGGCGGCTACACCTTC,CAWKGTGRGGYTF
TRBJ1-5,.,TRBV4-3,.,TGCGCCAGCAGCCAGTCGAGGGTTCCGAGCAATCAGCCCCAGCATTTT,CASSQSRVPSNQPQHF
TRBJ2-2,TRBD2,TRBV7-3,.,TGTGCCAGCAGCTCACAAGCGACTAGCGGGCATTTGGGGACCGGGGAGCTGTTTTTT,CASSSQATSGHLGTGELFF
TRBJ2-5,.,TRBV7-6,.,TGTGCCAGCAGCTTAGTGGGGAACAGTGGAGGGAGAGAGACCCAGTACTTC,CASSLVGNSGGRETQYF
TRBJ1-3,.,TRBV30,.,TGTGCCTGGTCCTCAGGTGGAAACACCATATATTTT,CAWSSGGNTIYF
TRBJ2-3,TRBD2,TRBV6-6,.,TGTGCCAGCAGTAGAAGCGGGGGAGCGGATACGCAGTATTTT,CASSRSGGADTQYF